This TCR beta chain was captured in a study of blood T cell repertoires in COVID-19. For the study at large: The origin of the acute and convalescent COVID-19 samples was the United States, Italy and Spain. In each case, the material was cDNA or gDNA derived from T cells, B-cell-depleted T cells, or PBMCs.

Measured with immunoSEQ multiplex PCR; TCRdb has only the in-frame clones, and not every one. This table holds about 190,000 clones, roughly 80% found once. V was clipped by 1 base and J by 3 bases; unmatched bases: 4. Germline lookup yields CDR1 SGHRS and CDR2 YFSETQ. This CDR3 contains 15 residues. The sample was peripheral blood. The chain carries TRBV5-1 and TRBJ2-3; 8 nucleotides align to TRBD2. The clonotype was recovered from a man aged 50-60 years who had recovered from COVID-19. CDR3 coding DNA: TGCGCCAGCAGCTTGAGAAGCGGGAGTACAGATACGCAGTATTTT. Residues: CASSLRSGSTDTQYF.